The clone carrying this TCR beta chain was counted a single time. This sample is part of a study of OX40 agonist ivuxolimab in advanced cancers. At the level of the study: Patients received intravenous ivuxolimab every 2 weeks at 0.01 to 10 mg/kg.

The CDR3 is 14 amino acids. Deletions cut 6 bases from V and 0 bases from J, with 9 bases between. CDR1 MNHEY and CDR2 SVGAGI come from the germline V gene. TCRdb's table, derived via immunoSEQ multiplex PCR, lists solely in-frame clones and lacks some. The data show fewer than 90,000 clones, 89% seen once. The clonotype comes from an adult with an advanced solid tumor such as melanoma, head and neck, liver or kidney cancer. Sequenced material: CD4+ or CD8+ T cells sorted from blood, taken in a trial of the OX40 agonist ivuxolimab. The chain employs TRBV6-5 and TRBJ2-1; unclear D gene. CDR3 in amino acids: CASRPFYSYNEQFF. CDR3 nucleotide sequence: TGTGCCAGCAGGCCCTTTTACTCCTACAATGAGCAGTTCTTC.